This TCR beta chain was captured by sequencing in a study of CD8 T cells in ankylosing spondylitis. This clonotype was detected ten times or more. Generation of TCR beta libraries employed quantitative 5'-RACE incorporating molecular barcodes. TCRdb reanalysed the 5' RACE reads using MiXCR and keeps one entry per CDR3 protein. Here the sample spans 250,000 or so distinct CDR3 sequences, 8% to 11% being singletons. V lost 1 base and J lost 5, with 17 bases in between. CDR1 and CDR2 (germline): SGHVS, FQNEAQ. The CDR3 consists of 16 residues. The sequenced sample was blood, either unsorted or a sorted T cell fraction (not recorded which). The receptor comes from a male donor with ankylosing spondylitis or in good health (not recorded which). The gene calls are TRBV7-8 and TRBJ2-5; perhaps TRBD1 as D (6 bases). For the CDR3, the DNA is TGTGCCAGCAGCTTAGTCGGGGCAGGGGAAGGGGAGACCCAGTACTTC. Translated, it gives CASSLVGAGEGETQYF.